The clone carrying this T cell receptor (beta chain) came up a few times. Unique molecular identifiers were incorporated into the prepared TCRbeta library. Via MiXCR, TCRdb re-called the PCR reads, giving one row per CDR3 protein. The repertoire holds around 490,000 distinct CDR3 sequences, 10% to 12% seen once, with around 15% in the top ten. This entry is derived from a study of T-cell reconstitution after alpha-beta-depleted transplantation in children. V dropped 0 bases and J dropped 4; count of bases not matched to a gene: 4. Germline loops: CDR1 SGHRS, CDR2 YFSETQ. The CDR3 consists of 15 residues.

This clonotype was sampled from a female patient younger than 10 who had a stem cell transplant for aplastic anemia, so the T cells may come from the graft donor. The rearrangement links TRBV5-1 to TRBJ1-1; 9 positions match TRBD1. The source was PBMCs, mostly from graft donor cells, collected 180 days after TCRalphabeta/CD19-depleted stem cell transplant. The CDR3 DNA sequence: TGCGCCAGCAGCTTGGCCCCGGGACAGGGCACTGAAGCTTTCTTT. Translation: CASSLAPGQGTEAFF. Combining the CDR3 with reference TRBV5-1 and TRBJ1-1 gives the whole variable domain KAGVTQTPRYLIKTRGQQVTLSCSPISGHRSVSWYQQTPGQGLQFLFEYFSETQRNKGNFPGRFSGRQFSNSRSEMNVSTLELGDSALYLCASSLAPGQGTEAFFGQGTRLTVV.